The 8 T cell receptor beta chains reported below all come from one sample, sequenced in a study of T cells in Graves' hyperthyroidism and ophthalmopathy. What was amplified from RNA transcripts were TCR beta CDR3 regions. TCR CDR3 underwent first-round RT-PCR with the HTBI primer set. TCRdb passed the multiplex PCR reads through MiXCR, listing each CDR3 protein once. The sample has around 350,000 distinct CDR3 sequences; roughly 15% are singletons. Input material: blood. These receptors all come from a woman aged 25 to 39 with Graves' ophthalmopathy.

For this clonotype: This sequence may be a read error, since a much larger clone differs from it by one base. The chain has TRBV28 and TRBJ2-5, with 7 bases that match TRBD1. CDR1 and CDR2 (germline): MDHEN, SYDVKM. This CDR3 spans 12 amino acids. The CDR3 nucleotides read TGTGCCAGCAGGACAGGGCAAGAGACCCAGTGCTTC. It specifies CASRTGQETQCF.

This clonotype was counted between two and nine times. CDR3 nucleotides: TGTGCCAGCAGCCCTTCCAGGAGACAGGGGTCCCACAATGAGCAGTTCTTC. Amino acids: CASSPSRRQGSHNEQFF. The chain has TRBV9 and TRBJ2-1; 8 bases match TRBD1. V was clipped by 4 bases and J by 5 bases; unmatched bases: 14. Germline-derived CDR1 and CDR2 are SGDLS and YYNGEE. The CDR3 length is 17 residues. The whole variable domain, filled in from reference TRBV9 and TRBJ2-1, reads DSGVTQTPKHLITATGQRVTLRCSPRSGDLSVYWYQQSLDQGLQFLIQYYNGEERAKGNILERFSAQQFPDLHSELNLSSLELGDSALYFCASSPSRRQGSHNEQFFGPGTRLTVL.

This clonotype has a count of ten or more. The V and J genes are TRBV18 and TRBJ1-1; D remains ambiguous. V gave up 0 bases and J gave up 2 bases, with 13 bases separating them. The length of the CDR3 is 16 residues. Germline CDR1 and CDR2: KGHSH and LQKENI. The CDR3, as DNA: TGTGCCAGCTCACCACCGGGATTGGCAGGTAACACTGAAGCTTTCTTT. Amino acid sequence: CASSPPGLAGNTEAFF.

This clonotype was seen ten or more times. The chain employs TRBV6-1 and TRBJ1-2; D call uncertain. Germline V gene sequence: CDR1 MNHNS, CDR2 SASEGT. This CDR3 contains 13 residues. Trimming took 3 bases from V and 7 from J, leaving 12 bases between them. Here the CDR3 DNA reads TGTGCCAGCAGTGACGTCCGGACGGGTGGCTACACCTTC. Its protein product is CASSDVRTGGYTF.

This clonotype was seen at least ten times. V and J are TRBV3-1 and TRBJ2-2; a weak D match, TRBD1 (5 bases). Per germline, CDR1 LGHDT and CDR2 YNNKEL (reference sequence). V was cut by 0 bases and J by 8 bases, with 19 bases left in between. The CDR3 runs to 17 residues. In nucleotides, the CDR3 is TGTGCCAGCAGCCAAGATATGGCCAGGGTCGTGGTTGGGGAGCTGTTTTTT. Its translation is CASSQDMARVVVGELFF.

This chain uses TRBV5-6 with TRBJ2-3; D may match TRBD1 or TRBD2 (6 bases each). This CDR3 region has 15 residues. V was cut by 4 bases and J by 2 bases, with 14 bases left in between. Germline values: CDR1 SGHDT, CDR2 YYEEEE. The CDR3 loop is CASSPLGGNTDTQYF. Written as DNA, the CDR3 is TGTGCCAGCAGCCCCCTAGGGGGGAACACAGATACGCAGTATTTT.

In this sample, this clonotype turned up many times. The chain carries TRBV28 and TRBJ2-3, with 9 bases identical to TRBD1. Losses at the gene ends were 5 bases for V and 1 base for J; bases not matched to a gene: 7. The germline CDR1 and CDR2 sequences are MDHEN and SYDVKM. The CDR3 totals 16 residues. DNA of the CDR3: TGTGCCAGCAGTCCTACTTGGACAGGGGGCACAGATACGCAGTATTTT. Its protein product is CASSPTWTGGTDTQYF.

This clonotype was counted at least ten times. The chain carries TRBV18 and TRBJ1-6; 10 nucleotides agree with TRBD1. J gave up 5 bases and V 3 bases, and 1 base lay outside the gene matches. The CDR3 is 15 amino acids. Germline V gene lookup returns CDR1 KGHSH and CDR2 LQKENI. The CDR3 region is CASSPDRGNNSPLHF. The CDR3 nucleotides are TGTGCCAGCTCACCGGACAGGGGGAATAATTCACCCCTCCACTTT. The variable domain in full, with the rest retrieved from reference TRBV18 and TRBJ1-6, is NAGVMQNPRHLVRRRGQEARLRCSPMKGHSHVYWYRQLPEEGLKFMVYLQKENIIDESGMPKERFSAEFPKEGPSILRIQQVVRGDSAAYFCASSPDRGNNSPLHFGNGTRLTVT.